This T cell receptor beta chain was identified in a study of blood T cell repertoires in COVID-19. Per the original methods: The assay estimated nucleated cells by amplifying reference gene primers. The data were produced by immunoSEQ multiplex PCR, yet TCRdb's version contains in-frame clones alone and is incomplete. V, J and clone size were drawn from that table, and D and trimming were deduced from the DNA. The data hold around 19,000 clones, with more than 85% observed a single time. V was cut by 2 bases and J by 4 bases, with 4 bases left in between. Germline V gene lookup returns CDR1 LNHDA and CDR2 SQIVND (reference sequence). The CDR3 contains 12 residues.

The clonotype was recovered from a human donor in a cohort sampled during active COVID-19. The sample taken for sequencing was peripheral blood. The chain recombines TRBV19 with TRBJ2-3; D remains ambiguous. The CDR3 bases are TGTGCCAGTAGTATAAGAGCAGATACGCAGTATTTT. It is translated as CASSIRADTQYF.